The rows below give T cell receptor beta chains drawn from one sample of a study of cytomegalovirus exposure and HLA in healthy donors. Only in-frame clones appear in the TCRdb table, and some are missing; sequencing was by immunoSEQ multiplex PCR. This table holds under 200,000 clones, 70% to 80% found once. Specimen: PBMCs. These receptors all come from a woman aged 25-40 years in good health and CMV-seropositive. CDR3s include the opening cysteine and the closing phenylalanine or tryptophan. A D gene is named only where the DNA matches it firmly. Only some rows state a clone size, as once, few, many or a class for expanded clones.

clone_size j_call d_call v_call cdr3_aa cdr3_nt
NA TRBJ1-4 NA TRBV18 CASQSEATNEKLFF TGTGCCAGCCAATCAGAGGCAACTAATGAAAAACTGTTTTTT
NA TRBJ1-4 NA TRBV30 CAWRHRTATNEKLFF TGTGCCTGGAGACACCGGACAGCAACTAATGAAAAACTGTTTTTT
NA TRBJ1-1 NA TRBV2 CASSEGQSNTEAFF TGTGCCAGCAGTGAAGGTCAGTCGAACACTGAAGCTTTCTTT
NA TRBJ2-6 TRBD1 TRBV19 CASSILTGTGVEGANVLTF TGTGCCAGTAGTATACTAACTGGGACAGGGGTAGAAGGGGCCAACGTCCTGACTTTC
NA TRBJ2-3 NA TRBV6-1 CASQETDTQYF TGTGCCAGCCAAGAGACAGATACGCAGTATTTT
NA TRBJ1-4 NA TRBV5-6 CASSSSGAGFNEKLFF TGTGCCAGCAGCTCATCTGGGGCAGGATTTAATGAAAAACTGTTTTTT
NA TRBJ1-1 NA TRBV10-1 CASSGQRGNTEAFF TGCGCCAGCAGTGGACAGCGAGGAAACACTGAAGCTTTCTTT
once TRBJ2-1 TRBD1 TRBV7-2 CASSLVGQGGYNEQFF TGTGCCAGCAGCTTAGTTGGACAGGGTGGTTACAATGAGCAGTTCTTC
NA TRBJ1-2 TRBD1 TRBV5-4 CASSLAGTGGSGYTF TGTGCCAGCAGCTTAGCCGGGACAGGGGGCTCTGGCTACACCTTC
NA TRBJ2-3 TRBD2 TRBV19 CASSIEGLAGGLSTDTQYF TGTGCCAGTAGTATCGAAGGACTAGCGGGAGGACTGAGCACAGATACGCAGTATTTT
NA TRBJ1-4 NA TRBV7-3 CASSPSPGEKLFF TGTGCCAGCAGCCCAAGTCCGGGGGAAAAACTGTTTTTT
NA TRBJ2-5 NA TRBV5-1 CASSLEGRLAQYF TGCGCCAGCAGCTTGGAGGGGCGGCTGGCCCAGTACTTC
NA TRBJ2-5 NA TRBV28 CASRVAAGGTQYF TGTGCCAGCAGGGTAGCGGCCGGAGGGACCCAGTACTTC
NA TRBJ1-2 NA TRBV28 CASSAFLDGYTF TGTGCCAGCAGTGCCTTCCTAGATGGCTACACCTTC
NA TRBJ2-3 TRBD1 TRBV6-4 CASRQQATGLTSTDTQYF TGTGCCAGCAGACAACAAGCGACAGGGCTAACTAGCACAGATACGCAGTATTTT
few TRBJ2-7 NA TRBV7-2 CASSQTPGASYEQYF TGTGCCAGCAGCCAGACCCCAGGGGCCTCCTACGAGCAGTACTTC
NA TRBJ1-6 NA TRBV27 CASKDRLLSPLHF TGTGCCAGCAAGGACAGATTATTGTCACCCCTCCACTTT
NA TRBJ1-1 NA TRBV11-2 CASSAISGHYPGTEAFF TGTGCCAGCAGCGCCATCAGTGGACACTACCCGGGCACTGAAGCTTTCTTT
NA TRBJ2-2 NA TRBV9 CASSVEGTYTGELFF TGTGCCAGCAGCGTAGAGGGGACTTACACCGGGGAGCTGTTTTTT
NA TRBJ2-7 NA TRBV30 CAWSRVYEQYF TGTGCCTGGAGTCGCGTGTACGAGCAGTACTTC
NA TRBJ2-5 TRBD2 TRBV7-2 CASSPPPPLAGRETQYF TGTGCCAGCAGCCCCCCACCCCCACTAGCGGGAAGAGAGACCCAGTACTTC
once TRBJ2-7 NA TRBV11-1 CASSLAGTSYEQYF TGTGCCAGCAGCTTAGCCGGTACCTCCTACGAGCAGTACTTC
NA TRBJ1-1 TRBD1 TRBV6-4 CASSPTGGLTEAFF TGTGCCAGCAGCCCGACAGGGGGCCTCACTGAAGCTTTCTTT
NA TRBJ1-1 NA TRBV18 CASSRTRDTEAFF TGTGCCAGCTCACGGACCAGGGACACTGAAGCTTTCTTT
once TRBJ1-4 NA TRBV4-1 CASSQPPPGFEKLFF TGCGCCAGCAGCCAACCCCCGCCAGGGTTTGAAAAACTGTTTTTT
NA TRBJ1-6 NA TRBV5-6 CASFATTVNSPLHF TGTGCCAGCTTCGCTACGACAGTTAATTCACCCCTCCACTTT
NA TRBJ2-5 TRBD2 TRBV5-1 CASTQAGGEGETQYF TGCGCCAGCACTCAGGCGGGAGGGGAAGGAGAGACCCAGTACTTC
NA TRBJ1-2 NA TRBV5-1 CASSSLDIYTF TGCGCCAGCAGCTCTCTAGATATTTACACCTTC
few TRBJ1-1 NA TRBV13 CASSLEPGWGETEAFF TGTGCCAGCAGCTTAGAACCTGGCTGGGGGGAAACTGAAGCTTTCTTT
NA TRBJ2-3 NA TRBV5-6 CASSFTGSSPWDTQYF TGTGCCAGCAGCTTTACAGGGAGCTCCCCATGGGATACGCAGTATTTT
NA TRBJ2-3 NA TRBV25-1 CASSAPEDTQYF TGTGCCAGCAGTGCCCCCGAGGATACGCAGTATTTT
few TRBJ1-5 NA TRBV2 CASSEAGHAYSNQPQHF TGTGCCAGCAGTGAAGCTGGACACGCATATAGCAATCAGCCCCAGCATTTT